Listed here are 28 T cell receptor beta chains from one sample, sequenced in a study of cytomegalovirus exposure and HLA in healthy donors. Use of 60 Vbeta and 13 Jbeta primers characterized the PCR. Some clones are missing from TCRdb's copy, which holds only in-frame ones; the method was immunoSEQ multiplex PCR. The sample records 81,000 or so clones, about three fifths being singletons. Sequenced input: PBMCs. The receptor set was obtained from a woman aged 25 to 39 in good health and CMV-seropositive.

The chain recombines TRBV19 with TRBJ2-5; D perhaps matches TRBD1 (5 bases). Trimming cost V 7 bases and J 5 bases, with 14 bases left between them. The CDR3 length is 13 residues. Germline V gene data show CDR1 as LNHDA and CDR2 as SQIVND (reference sequence). For the CDR3, the DNA is TGTGCCAGTAAAGCCAGGGTGGCGGAGACCCAGTACTTC. It translates to CASKARVAETQYF. Together with reference TRBV19 and TRBJ2-5, the CDR3 gives the full variable domain: DGGITQSPKYLFRKEGQNVTLSCEQNLNHDAMYWYRQDPGQGLRLIYYSQIVNDFQKGDIAEGYSVSREKKESFPLTVTSAQKNPTAFYLCASKARVAETQYFGPGTRLLVL.

The genes are TRBV5-6 and TRBJ1-2; 10 nucleotides align to TRBD1. J was trimmed by 7 bases and V by 3 bases; bases with no gene match: 3. Germline loops: CDR1 SGHDT, CDR2 YYEEEE. There are 13 residues in the CDR3. The CDR3 region has the DNA TGTGCCAGCAGCTCCCGGGACAGGGGTGGCTACACCTTC. Translation: CASSSRDRGGYTF.

This rearrangement joins TRBV19 to TRBJ2-1; tentative D call: TRBD1 (6 bases). There are 15 residues in the CDR3. Trimming left V 4 bases short and J 7 bases short, with 17 bases between. From germline, CDR1 is LNHDA and CDR2 SQIVND (reference sequence). CDR3 sequence (DNA): TGTGCCAGTAGTACACAAAACAGGGATACGAATGAGCAGTTCTTC. Its translation is CASSTQNRDTNEQFF.

V is TRBV12-5 and J is TRBJ2-5, with D perhaps matching TRBD2 (6 bases). The length of the CDR3 is 14 residues. Germline values: CDR1 LGHNT, CDR2 FRNRAP. The V end was cut by 1 base, the J end by 5 bases, with 11 bases between. The CDR3 protein is CASGLGSGRETQYF. In DNA form, the CDR3 reads TGTGCTAGTGGTTTGGGTAGCGGAAGGGAGACCCAGTACTTC. Based on the CDR3 plus reference TRBV12-5 and TRBJ2-5, the full variable domain is DARVTQTPRHKVTEMGQEVTMRCQPILGHNTVFWYRQTMMQGLELLAYFRNRAPLDDSGMPKDRFSAEMPDATLATLKIQPSEPRDSAVYFCASGLGSGRETQYFGPGTRLLVL.

The chain links TRBV10-3 to TRBJ1-1; D possibly corresponds to TRBD1 (6 bases). V dropped 10 bases and J dropped 1 base, with 10 bases sitting between them. Per germline, CDR1 ENHRY and CDR2 SYGVKD. There are 12 residues in the CDR3. In nucleotides, the CDR3 is TGTGCCACTAGGGGACAGAACACTGAAGCTTTCTTT. Translated: CATRGQNTEAFF.

This CDR3 is CASSEGATNEKLFF. The CDR3 DNA follows: TGTGCCAGCAGTGAAGGCGCAACTAATGAAAAACTGTTTTTT. The chain combines TRBV2 with TRBJ1-4; no clear D gene. Trimming removed 1 base from V and 0 bases from J, with 3 bases in between. This CDR3 comprises 14 residues. Germline-derived CDR1 and CDR2 are SNHLY and FYNNEI.

This chain uses TRBV11-3 with TRBJ2-3, with 7 bases identical to TRBD2. Germline loops: CDR1 SGHNT, CDR2 YENEEA. Unmatched junction bases numbered 6, after V lost 0 bases and J lost 0 bases. The CDR3 contains 17 residues. CDR3: CASSLDPTSHSTDTQYF. The CDR3 bases are TGTGCCAGCAGCTTAGATCCGACTAGCCATAGCACAGATACGCAGTATTTT.

The chain carries TRBV5-1 and TRBJ1-4, with D uncertain. The germline V gene encodes CDR1 SGHRS and CDR2 YFSETQ. V lost 0 bases and J 0 bases, leaving 6 bases between the germline ends. This CDR3 contains 15 residues. This CDR3 reads CASSLEPTTNEKLFF. CDR3 in DNA: TGCGCCAGCAGCTTGGAACCTACAACTAATGAAAAACTGTTTTTT.

This clone has just a few counts. V gene TRBV5-1 combines with J gene TRBJ2-6; 8 nucleotides match TRBD1. This CDR3 has 18 amino acids. V was pared by 6 bases and J by 0 bases, with 11 bases of the junction left unmatched. In germline, CDR1 is SGHRS, CDR2 YFSETQ. CDR3 loop: CASTLNGQGISGANVLTF. CDR3 DNA: TGCGCCAGCACCCTAAATGGACAGGGTATCTCTGGGGCCAACGTCCTGACTTTC.

V and J are TRBV7-9 and TRBJ1-1; no definite D call. The CDR3 runs 13 residues. V was pared by 3 bases and J by 3 bases, with 8 bases between. Germline assignment: CDR1 SEHNR and CDR2 FQNEAQ (reference sequence). The CDR3 bases are TGTGCCAGCAGCTTTAATACAGACACTGAAGCTTTCTTT. Protein sequence: CASSFNTDTEAFF.

The genes are TRBV9 and TRBJ2-1, with D uncertain. This CDR3 has 13 amino acids. CDR1 and CDR2 from the germline V gene are SGDLS and YYNGEE. V was clipped by 0 bases and J by 9 bases, with 10 bases between them. The chain's CDR3 is CASSVGGIGEQFF. For the CDR3, the DNA is TGTGCCAGCAGCGTAGGAGGAATCGGTGAGCAGTTCTTC. Looking up the rest from reference TRBV9 and TRBJ2-1 gives the full variable domain: DSGVTQTPKHLITATGQRVTLRCSPRSGDLSVYWYQQSLDQGLQFLIQYYNGEERAKGNILERFSAQQFPDLHSELNLSSLELGDSALYFCASSVGGIGEQFFGPGTRLTVL.

The rearrangement uses TRBV7-9 and TRBJ1-4, with D possibly being TRBD1 (5 bases). The CDR3 runs to 14 residues. V was clipped by 8 bases and J by 4 bases, with 14 bases between them. Germline V gene sequence: CDR1 SEHNR, CDR2 FQNEAQ (reference sequence). The CDR3: CASSDTSDNEKLFF. CDR3 in DNA: TGTGCCAGCTCGGACACCTCGGATAATGAAAAACTGTTTTTT.

The chain links TRBV6-8 to TRBJ1-4, with TRBD1 as a possible D gene (5 bases). The CDR3 is made up of 17 amino acids. CDR1 and CDR2 (germline): MNHGY, SAAAGT. The germline V and J ends were trimmed by 1 base and 0 bases, with 12 bases remaining between them. This CDR3 reads CASSYCKGQTTNEKLFF. CDR3 DNA: TGTGCCAGCAGTTACTGTAAGGGGCAGACAACTAATGAAAAACTGTTTTTT.

V and J are TRBV4-2 and TRBJ2-7; 8 nucleotides match TRBD1. This CDR3 spans 14 amino acids. Per germline, CDR1 LGHNA and CDR2 YNFKEQ. J was trimmed by 2 bases and V by 6 bases; bases with no gene match: 6. The CDR3 DNA is TGTGCCAGCAGTAGGGGACAGGACCCCTACGAGCAGTACTTC. Translating gives CASSRGQDPYEQYF.

The chain carries TRBV7-2 and TRBJ2-1; D remains ambiguous. This CDR3 has 13 amino acids. V shed 4 bases and J shed 6 bases, with 10 bases lying between them. Per the germline V gene, CDR1 is SGHTA and CDR2 is FQGNSA. In nucleotides, the CDR3 is TGTGCCAGCAGCTCCTCCCTAAGCAATGAGCAGTTCTTC. It codes for CASSSSLSNEQFF.

This rearrangement joins TRBV6-1 to TRBJ1-2, with TRBD1 identical over 7 bases. This CDR3 region has 15 residues. Germline V gives CDR1 MNHNS, CDR2 SASEGT. V was clipped by 11 bases and J by 6 bases; unmatched bases: 18. As DNA, the CDR3 is TGTGCCCCCAGATCAGGGGGAATTCTTCAAGATGGCTACACCTTC. It encodes CAPRSGGILQDGYTF.

The gene calls are TRBV28 and TRBJ1-1; the D gene is possibly TRBD1 (5 bases). Between the trimmed V and J ends, which lost 7 bases and 6 bases, there was a span of 15 bases. The V gene's germline CDR1 is MDHEN and CDR2 SYDVKM. This CDR3 spans 13 amino acids. The CDR3 protein is CASKEGGEPEAFF. The CDR3 DNA follows: TGTGCCAGCAAAGAGGGAGGGGAGCCTGAAGCTTTCTTT.

The chain uses TRBV15 and TRBJ2-1; 11 nucleotides agree with TRBD1. The V gene end was trimmed by 4 bases and the J gene end by 9 bases; junction bases not matched to a gene: 5. Germline assignment: CDR1 LNHNV and CDR2 YYDKDF (reference sequence). The CDR3 has 14 amino acids. The CDR3 sequence is CATSKDRGLFEQFF. DNA for the CDR3: TGTGCCACCAGCAAGGACAGGGGGCTGTTTGAGCAGTTCTTC.

Only a few counts were recorded for this clone. The chain recombines TRBV6-1 with TRBJ2-3; a weak D match, TRBD2 (5 bases). This CDR3 spans 13 amino acids. Germline V gene lookup returns CDR1 MNHNS and CDR2 SASEGT. V was shortened by 4 bases and J by 4 bases, with 9 bases between the two germline ends. CDR3 loop: CASSGLAADTQYF. The CDR3 DNA reads TGTGCCAGCAGTGGGCTAGCTGCAGATACGCAGTATTTT.

V is TRBV19 and J is TRBJ1-2, with 8 bases identical to TRBD1. CDR3 length: 14 amino acids. Germline CDR1 LNHDA, CDR2 SQIVND (reference sequence). The V gene end was trimmed by 5 bases and the J gene end by 8 bases; junction bases not matched to a gene: 10. The CDR3, as DNA: TGTGCCAGTAGTCCCCGGACAGGGACGGGGGGCTACACCTTC. Amino acids: CASSPRTGTGGYTF. Combining the CDR3 with reference TRBV19 and TRBJ1-2 gives the whole variable domain DGGITQSPKYLFRKEGQNVTLSCEQNLNHDAMYWYRQDPGQGLRLIYYSQIVNDFQKGDIAEGYSVSREKKESFPLTVTSAQKNPTAFYLCASSPRTGTGGYTFGSGTRLTVV.

The chain has TRBV7-7 and TRBJ2-1; the match to TRBD2 covers 15 bases. There are 18 residues in the CDR3. V lost 5 bases and J lost 2; bases outside the gene matches: 7. The V gene's germline CDR1 is SSHAT and CDR2 FNYEAQ (reference sequence). Here the CDR3 DNA reads TGTGCCAGCAGCAACGGGACTAGCGGGGGGTCCCCCTACAATGAGCAGTTCTTC. Amino acid sequence: CASSNGTSGGSPYNEQFF.

V usage is TRBV27 and J usage is TRBJ2-3; 8 bases map to TRBD1. V gave up 6 bases and J gave up 3 bases; unmatched junction bases: 5. The CDR3 is 14 amino acids. CDR1 MNHEY and CDR2 SMNVEV come from the germline V gene (reference sequence). CDR3 in amino acids: CASRQGGWTDTQYF. The DNA of the CDR3 is TGTGCCAGCAGACAGGGGGGTTGGACAGATACGCAGTATTTT.

The CDR3 sequence: CSVMGGGWPEAFF. The CDR3 DNA follows: TGCAGCGTTATGGGGGGGGGTTGGCCCGAAGCTTTCTTT. The chain combines TRBV29-1 with TRBJ1-1, with a tentative D call TRBD1 (5 bases). The CDR3 loop spans 13 amino acids. Germline loops: CDR1 SQVTM, CDR2 ANQGSEA. The V and J ends lost 5 bases and 8 bases respectively, with 18 bases between them.

The chain is built from TRBV27 and TRBJ2-6, with D maybe TRBD2 (6 bases). The V gene's germline CDR1 is MNHEY and CDR2 SMNVEV (reference sequence). V lost 6 bases and J 3 bases, leaving 15 bases between the germline ends. This CDR3 has 16 residues. CDR3 sequence reads: CASRGGTGFGANVLTF. CDR3 sequence (DNA): TGTGCCAGCAGGGGGGGTACTGGTTTTGGGGCCAACGTCCTGACTTTC.

The chain links TRBV7-6 to TRBJ2-2, with TRBD2 matching over 11 bases. CDR3 length: 15 amino acids. CDR1 and CDR2 from the germline V gene are SGHVS and FNYEAQ. V lost 3 bases, J lost 7 bases, and 4 bases stayed unmatched. The CDR3: CASSLSTSGGGELFF. The CDR3 DNA reads as TGTGCCAGCAGCTTGTCCACTAGCGGGGGCGGGGAGCTGTTTTTT.

V usage is TRBV5-5 and J usage is TRBJ2-7; 7 nucleotides align to TRBD2. Trimming took 0 bases from V and 0 from J; bases not matched to a gene: 6. CDR1 is SGHKS, CDR2 YYEKEE, per germline (reference sequence). CDR3 length equals 16 residues. This chain's CDR3 is CASSLDLAVSSYEQYF. The CDR3 DNA sequence: TGTGCCAGCAGCTTGGATCTAGCGGTGTCCTCCTACGAGCAGTACTTC.

A note on this clone: An end of the junction does not agree with germline; a read error may underlie this. The chain combines TRBV11-2 with TRBJ1-4; D gene uncertain. This CDR3 is 14 amino acids long. Looked up from germline, CDR1 is SGHAT and CDR2 is FQNNGV. CDR3 nucleotides: TGTGCCAGCAGCTTGGATTCGACTAATGAAAAACTGTTCTTT. Its protein product is CASSLDSTNEKLFF.

This clone has only one observation. This chain joins TRBV19 and TRBJ1-5; TRBD1 matches 8 bases. The CDR3 totals 16 residues. The trim removed 3 bases at V and 4 bases at J, leaving 8 bases unmatched. CDR1 and CDR2 (germline): LNHDA, SQIVND (reference sequence). The CDR3 DNA sequence: TGTGCCAGTAGTATTGACAGGGGAAGGGGAAATCAGCCCCAGCATTTT. Translated: CASSIDRGRGNQPQHF.